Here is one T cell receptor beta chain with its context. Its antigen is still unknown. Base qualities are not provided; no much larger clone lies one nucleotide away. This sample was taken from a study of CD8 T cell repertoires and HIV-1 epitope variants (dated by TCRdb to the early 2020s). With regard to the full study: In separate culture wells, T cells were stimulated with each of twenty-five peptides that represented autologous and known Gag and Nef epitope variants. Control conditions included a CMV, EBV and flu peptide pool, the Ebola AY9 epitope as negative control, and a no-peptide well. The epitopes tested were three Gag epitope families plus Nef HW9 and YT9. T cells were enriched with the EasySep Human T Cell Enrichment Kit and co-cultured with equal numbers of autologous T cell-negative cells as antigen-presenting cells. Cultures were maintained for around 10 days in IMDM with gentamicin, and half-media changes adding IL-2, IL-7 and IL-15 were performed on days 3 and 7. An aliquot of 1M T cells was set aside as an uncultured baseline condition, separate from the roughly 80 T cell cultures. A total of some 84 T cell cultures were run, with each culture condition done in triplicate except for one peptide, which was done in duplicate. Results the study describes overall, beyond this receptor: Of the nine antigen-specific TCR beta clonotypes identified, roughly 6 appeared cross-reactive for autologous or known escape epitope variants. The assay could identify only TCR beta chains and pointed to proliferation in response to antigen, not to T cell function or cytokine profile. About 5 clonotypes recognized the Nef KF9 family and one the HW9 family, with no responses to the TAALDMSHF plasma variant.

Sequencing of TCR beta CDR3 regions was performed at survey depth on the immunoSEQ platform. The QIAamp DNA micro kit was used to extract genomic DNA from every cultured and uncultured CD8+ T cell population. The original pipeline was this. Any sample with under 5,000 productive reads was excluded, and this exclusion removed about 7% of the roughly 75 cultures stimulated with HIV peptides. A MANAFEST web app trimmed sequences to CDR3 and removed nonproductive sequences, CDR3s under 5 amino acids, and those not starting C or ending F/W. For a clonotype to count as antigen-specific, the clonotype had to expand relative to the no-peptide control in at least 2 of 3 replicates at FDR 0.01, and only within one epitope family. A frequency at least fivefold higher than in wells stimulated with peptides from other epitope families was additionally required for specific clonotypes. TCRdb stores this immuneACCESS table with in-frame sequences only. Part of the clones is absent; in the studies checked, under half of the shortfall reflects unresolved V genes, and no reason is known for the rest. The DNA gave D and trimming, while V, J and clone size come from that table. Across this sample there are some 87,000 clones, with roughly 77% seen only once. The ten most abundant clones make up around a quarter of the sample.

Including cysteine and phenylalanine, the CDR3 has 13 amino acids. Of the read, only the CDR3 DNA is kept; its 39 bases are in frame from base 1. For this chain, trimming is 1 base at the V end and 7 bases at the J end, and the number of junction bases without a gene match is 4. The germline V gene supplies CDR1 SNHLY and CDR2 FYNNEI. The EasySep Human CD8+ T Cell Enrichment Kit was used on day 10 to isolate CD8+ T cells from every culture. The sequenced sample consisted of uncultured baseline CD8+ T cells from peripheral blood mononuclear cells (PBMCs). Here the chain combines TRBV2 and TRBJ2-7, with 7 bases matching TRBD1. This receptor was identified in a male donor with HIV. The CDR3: CASSEGQGWEQYF. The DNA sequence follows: TGTGCCAGCAGTGAAGGACAGGGATGGGAGCAGTACTTC.